The rows below give T cell receptor beta chains drawn from one sample of a study of shared clonotypes between healthy human individuals. Method: immunoSEQ multiplex PCR; TCRdb's copy keeps in-frame clones and lacks some. The sample has around 1.6 million clones, 95% to 99% seen once. Sequencing was done on a sample of naive CD4+ T cells sorted from blood. These receptors were obtained from a man under 40 in good health. Each CDR3 is given with its conserved first and last residue. The order of the fields is D gene, V gene, clone size, J gene, CDR3 DNA, CDR3 protein. A D gene is named only where the DNA matches it firmly. Size tells how often a clone was seen (once, few, many) or the class of an expanded clone, and some rows leave it out.

NA	TRBV2	NA	TRBJ1-5	TGTGCCAGCACCGGCGGAGGTAATCAGCCCCAGCATTTT	CASTGGGNQPQHF
NA	TRBV2	NA	TRBJ2-7	TGTGCCAGCAAGGAACCAAACTACGAGCAGTACTTC	CASKEPNYEQYF
NA	TRBV7-6	NA	TRBJ1-3	TGTGCCAGCAGCTCCGTGATACAGGGCTCTGGAAACACCATATATTTT	CASSSVIQGSGNTIYF
NA	TRBV2	NA	TRBJ1-1	TGTGCCAGCATGGGGGGAGCCGGGGGCGGTCCTGAAGCTTTCTTT	CASMGGAGGGPEAFF
TRBD1	TRBV15	NA	TRBJ1-5	TGTGCCACCAGCAGAGACACAGGGGGCTATCAGCCCCAGCATTTT	CATSRDTGGYQPQHF
NA	TRBV7-9	NA	TRBJ2-5	TGTGCCAGCAGCTTATTCGGTGGGGGGCTACAAGAGACCCAGTACTTC	CASSLFGGGLQETQYF
NA	TRBV11-2	once	TRBJ2-3	TGTGCCAGCAGCCCTCCGGGAGTTCGGAGCACAGATACGCAGTATTTT	CASSPPGVRSTDTQYF
NA	TRBV5-6	NA	TRBJ2-1	TGTGCCAGCAGCGCGGACGGCGAGCAGTTCTTC	CASSADGEQFF
NA	TRBV27	NA	TRBJ2-7	TGTGCCAGCAGTACCTCCAGGACGGGGGTCTACGAGCAGTACTTC	CASSTSRTGVYEQYF
NA	TRBV6-6	NA	TRBJ1-5	TGTGCCAGCAGTTACTTCCAGGGGTTACAGCCCCAGCATTTT	CASSYFQGLQPQHF
NA	TRBV20-1	once	TRBJ2-5	TGCAGTGCTAGCGTCTCAGAGACCCAGTACTTC	CSASVSETQYF
NA	TRBV5-1	once	TRBJ1-2	TGCGCCAGCAGCTTCGACCACCCAACGACCCGCTATGGCTACACCTTC	CASSFDHPTTRYGYTF
TRBD1	TRBV5-1	NA	TRBJ1-1	TGCGCCAGCAGCCAGGACAGGGGGAACACTGAAGCTTTCTTT	CASSQDRGNTEAFF
TRBD1	TRBV11-2	NA	TRBJ2-5	TGTGCCAGCAGATCCAGGGGGCAGGGAGAGACCCAGTACTTC	CASRSRGQGETQYF
TRBD1	TRBV7-8	NA	TRBJ1-4	TGTGCCAGCAGCACGGGACAGGGACGCGAAAAACTGTTTTTT	CASSTGQGREKLFF
TRBD2	TRBV19	NA	TRBJ2-1	TGTGCCAGCCGGGGACTAACCTTAGGCTATGAGCAGTTCTTC	CASRGLTLGYEQFF
TRBD1	TRBV25-1	NA	TRBJ2-5	TGTGCCAGCAGTGAACCCGGACAGGGCCAAGAGACCCAGTACTTC	CASSEPGQGQETQYF
TRBD2	TRBV15	NA	TRBJ2-3	TGTGCCACCAGCAGGAATAGGGGACTAGCGGTTCCCACAGATACGCAGTATTTT	CATSRNRGLAVPTDTQYF
NA	TRBV2	once	TRBJ2-2	TGTGCCAGCAGTGGCAGGGGGGATATGAACACCGGGGAGCTGTTTTTT	CASSGRGDMNTGELFF
NA	TRBV18	NA	TRBJ1-3	TGTGCCAGCTCACCCGTCCCTCCTTACGGAAACACCATATATTTT	CASSPVPPYGNTIYF
NA	TRBV6-5	NA	TRBJ2-2	TGTGCCAGCAGTTACCTACAGGGTAGTAAGACCGGGGAGCTGTTTTTT	CASSYLQGSKTGELFF
NA	TRBV5-6	NA	TRBJ1-5	TGTGCCAGCAGCTTGAGCCCTGGGCCCCAGCATTTT	CASSLSPGPQHF
NA	TRBV10-3	NA	TRBJ1-3	TGTGCCATCAGCCCCGCCGGTTCCCCAGGAAACACCATATATTTT	CAISPAGSPGNTIYF
TRBD2	TRBV14	NA	TRBJ2-1	TGTGCCAGCAGCCAAGATTTTGCCGGGACTAGCGGGAGAGTTGGCTCCTACAATGAGCAGTTCTTC	CASSQDFAGTSGRVGSYNEQFF
TRBD1	TRBV5-1	NA	TRBJ2-1	TGCGCCAGCAGCTTGAGGACAGGGTCTAATGAGCAGTTCTTC	CASSLRTGSNEQFF
TRBD1	TRBV5-8	NA	TRBJ2-1	TGTGCCAGCAGCTTGAGCGTACAGGGGGCACTGGATGAGCAGTTCTTC	CASSLSVQGALDEQFF
TRBD1	TRBV28	NA	TRBJ1-5	TGTGCCAGCACGGGACAGGGTCATCAGCCCCAGCATTTT	CASTGQGHQPQHF
NA	TRBV7-2	NA	TRBJ2-3	TGTGCCAGCAGCCCCGGTTTGGATACGCAGTATTTT	CASSPGLDTQYF
NA	TRBV28	NA	TRBJ1-5	TGTGCCAGCAGTTTGGGGGAGGTTGGGCAGCCCCAGCATTTT	CASSLGEVGQPQHF
NA	TRBV7-9	NA	TRBJ1-4	TGTGCCAGCAGCTTGATAGGATGGGAAAAACTGTTTTTT	CASSLIGWEKLFF
TRBD1	TRBV6-1	NA	TRBJ2-7	TGTGCCAGCAGGGGACAGGGGGCGGACCACGAGCAGTACTTC	CASRGQGADHEQYF
TRBD2	TRBV5-4	NA	TRBJ2-3	TGTGCCAGCAGCTTGGGGGCACTTAGCGGGAGCTCCACAGATACGCAGTATTTT	CASSLGALSGSSTDTQYF
NA	TRBV5-5	NA	TRBJ1-4	TGTGCCAGCAGCCCCCGGTGGTCCCCAACTAATGAAAAACTGTTTTTT	CASSPRWSPTNEKLFF
NA	TRBV7-2	NA	TRBJ2-1	TGTGCCAGCAGCTTATTGCCTATACGCGGAAATGAGCAGTTCTTC	CASSLLPIRGNEQFF
TRBD2	TRBV19	NA	TRBJ2-3	TGTGCCAGTAGTTTGGGACTAGCGGGAGATACGCAGTATTTT	CASSLGLAGDTQYF
NA	TRBV28	NA	TRBJ2-7	TGTGCCAGCAGTTTCAACTACGAGCAGTACTTC	CASSFNYEQYF
NA	TRBV7-2	NA	TRBJ2-3	TGTGCCAGCAGCCACCAAGATACGCAGTATTTT	CASSHQDTQYF
NA	TRBV18	NA	TRBJ1-2	TGTGCCAGCTCACCGAATTGGGGAACAGACCTTAACTATGGCTACACCTTC	CASSPNWGTDLNYGYTF
TRBD1	TRBV9	NA	TRBJ2-7	TGTGCCAGCAGCGTAGTAGGGGGCTCGGGTGAGCAGTACTTC	CASSVVGGSGEQYF
NA	TRBV11-3	NA	TRBJ2-7	TGTGCCAGCAGCCGCGCAGAGGGAGCCTACGAGCAGTACTTC	CASSRAEGAYEQYF
NA	TRBV6-5	NA	TRBJ2-7	TGTGCCAGCAGTTATACACGACAGACCCCCTACGAGCAGTACTTC	CASSYTRQTPYEQYF
NA	TRBV4-2	NA	TRBJ1-2	TGTGCCAGCAGCCAAGATGATCGGCAGGACTATGGCTACACCTTC	CASSQDDRQDYGYTF
NA	TRBV2	NA	TRBJ1-1	TGTGCCAGCAGTGAAGCGGGGAGGGAGGGAGCTTTCTTT	CASSEAGREGAFF
TRBD1	TRBV18	NA	TRBJ1-5	TGTGCCAGCTCACCAGAGGGGGCAGGTCAGCCCCAGCATTTT	CASSPEGAGQPQHF
NA	TRBV28	NA	TRBJ2-7	TGTGCCAGCAGTCCTAGGGGGATTTGGCCCTACGAGCAGTACTTC	CASSPRGIWPYEQYF
TRBD2	TRBV5-1	NA	TRBJ2-1	TGCGCCAGCACCTTGGGCCTAGCGGACTACAATGAGCAGTTCTTC	CASTLGLADYNEQFF
TRBD1	TRBV2	NA	TRBJ2-6	TGTGCCAGCAGTAAGAGTGGGACAGGGTTATCAGTAGACAGCGTCCTGACTTTC	CASSKSGTGLSVDSVLTF
TRBD1	TRBV5-1	NA	TRBJ1-2	TGCGCCAGCAGCCAGACTCCGGGACAGGTCTATGGCTACACCTTC	CASSQTPGQVYGYTF
TRBD1	TRBV15	NA	TRBJ2-2	TGTGCCACCAGCAGAGTTTATGGGACAGGGAACACCGGGGAGCTGTTTTTT	CATSRVYGTGNTGELFF
TRBD1	TRBV5-4	NA	TRBJ2-3	TGTGCCAGCAGCTTGAGACAGGGGACAGATACGCAGTATTTT	CASSLRQGTDTQYF
NA	TRBV7-2	NA	TRBJ2-1	TGTGCCAGCAGTGGAGTCGGGATACTATACAATGAGCAGTTCTTC	CASSGVGILYNEQFF
NA	TRBV5-6	NA	TRBJ2-7	TGTGCCAGCAGCTTAAATTCGAGGGAGCAGTACTTC	CASSLNSREQYF
NA	TRBV30	NA	TRBJ2-1	TGTGCCTGGAGTGTGGGGGGCTACAATGAGCAGTTCTTC	CAWSVGGYNEQFF
NA	TRBV7-9	NA	TRBJ1-3	TGTGCCAGCAGCTTAGGTTCTTGGGCAGGGGAAGGAAACACCATATATTTT	CASSLGSWAGEGNTIYF
NA	TRBV6-5	NA	TRBJ2-7	TGTGCCAGCAGTTACTCGGGGACCTACGAGCAGTACTTC	CASSYSGTYEQYF
TRBD1	TRBV2	NA	TRBJ2-3	TGTGCCAGCTGTCTACAGGGGGCAGATACGCAGTATTTT	CASCLQGADTQYF
NA	TRBV9	NA	TRBJ2-3	TGTGCCAGCAGCGTAATAGCCGCAGATACGCAGTATTTT	CASSVIAADTQYF
TRBD2	TRBV29-1	NA	TRBJ2-3	TGCAGCGTTGATGGCAAAGGGAGGGCTACGCAGTATTTT	CSVDGKGRATQYF
NA	TRBV6-4	NA	TRBJ2-1	TGTGCCAGCAGTGAAAGGCTACACAATGAGCAGTTCTTC	CASSERLHNEQFF
NA	TRBV7-9	NA	TRBJ1-2	TGTGCCAGCAGCTTCATCGACAGTTCTCCTGGCTACACCTTC	CASSFIDSSPGYTF